These T cell receptor beta chains were read from a single sample in a study of human T cells and chemical hapten exposure. One entry per CDR3 protein, called by TCRdb with MiXCR from the RACE reads. The sample lists over 65,000 distinct CDR3 sequences, around 10% seen once, with roughly 1.6% in the top ten. The material sequenced was whole blood, taken in connection with sensitization to the hapten diphenylcyclopropenone (DPC). The receptor set was obtained from a man younger than 35 with alopecia areata. Some clones in this sample may be carry-over from other donors' samples. Both conserved end residues are part of each CDR3. Each record gives: J gene, D gene, clone size, V gene, CDR3 DNA, CDR3 protein. The D gene is left open where the match is weak. Clone size appears in some rows only: once, few, many, or a class for an expanded clone.

>TRBJ2-1|NA|NA|TRBV10-3
TGTGCCATCAGACATTCGGTGCTAGCGAGAAACAATGAGCAGTTCTTC
CAIRHSVLARNNEQFF
>TRBJ2-6|NA|many|TRBV9
TGTGCCAGCAGCGGATACAGAAGCTCTGGGGCCAACGTCCTGACTTTC
CASSGYRSSGANVLTF
>TRBJ2-6|NA|NA|TRBV11-3
TGTGCCAGCAGCTTAGGTATCCGACCACGTTCTGGGGCCAACGTCCTGACTTTC
CASSLGIRPRSGANVLTF
>TRBJ1-1|TRBD1|many|TRBV7-3
TGTGCCAGCAGCCCGACAGGGGCCGGGTTTGTCTTT
CASSPTGAGFVF
>TRBJ1-2|TRBD1|many|TRBV28
TGTGCCAGCAGTGGTTCAGGGGGTTCTAGCTATGGCTACACCTTC
CASSGSGGSSYGYTF
>TRBJ2-5|NA|many|TRBV7-2
TGTGCCAGCAGCTTAGTAGGGATAGCGGCCATCCAAGAGACCCAGTACTTC
CASSLVGIAAIQETQYF
>TRBJ2-5|TRBD1|many|TRBV6-1
TGTGCCAGCAGTACACAGGGGGGAGAGACCCAGTACTTC
CASSTQGGETQYF
>TRBJ2-1|NA|NA|TRBV9
TGTGCCAGCAGCGTAGGTCTAGGTATCGTTCATGAGCAGTTCTTC
CASSVGLGIVHEQFF
>TRBJ1-2|TRBD1|many|TRBV18
TGTGCCAGCTCACGCGGGACAGGGATGAGCTATGGCTACACCTTC
CASSRGTGMSYGYTF
>TRBJ2-7|NA|few|TRBV7-3
TGTGCCAGCAGCTCCGGGGGCCTCGAGCAGTACTTC
CASSSGGLEQYF
>TRBJ2-1|NA|many|TRBV7-2
TGTGCCAGCAGCCTACCCCGGACCAAATACAATGAGCAGTTCTTC
CASSLPRTKYNEQFF
>TRBJ2-7|NA|NA|TRBV4-3
TGCGCCAGCAGCCTAGGACAGAACTACGAGCAGTACTTC
CASSLGQNYEQYF
>TRBJ1-5|NA|few|TRBV18
TGTGCCAGCTCGGTAGGGCAGCTAGCCAGCAATCAGCCCCAGCATTTT
CASSVGQLASNQPQHF
>TRBJ2-3|NA|NA|TRBV20-1
TGCAGTGCTAGTTTCTCGCTCTCTACGCAGTATTTT
CSASFSLSTQYF
>TRBJ2-3|NA|few|TRBV7-3
TGTGCCAGCAGCTTACTGTCAGGTCTTACTACGACAGATACGCAGTATTTT
CASSLLSGLTTTDTQYF
>TRBJ2-1|NA|many|TRBV6-2/TRBV6-3
TGTGCCAGCAGCCCGGACGACTCCTACAATGAGCAGTTCTTC
CASSPDDSYNEQFF
>TRBJ1-1|NA|NA|TRBV5-1
TGCGCCAGCAGCTGGGGTGAAGCGGTCTCGAACACTGAAGCTTTCTTT
CASSWGEAVSNTEAFF
>TRBJ1-5|NA|NA|TRBV10-3
TGTGCCATCAGTGAGACAATGCCTCAGCCCCAGCATTTT
CAISETMPQPQHF
>TRBJ2-7|TRBD2|few|TRBV11-2
TGTGCCAGCAGCTTATCGGACCACCGGGGGGGGTACGAGCAGTACTTC
CASSLSDHRGGYEQYF
>TRBJ2-5|TRBD1|NA|TRBV10-3
TGTGCCATCAGTGTGGGACAGGGGGACCTCCGGCAAGAGACCCAGTACTTC
CAISVGQGDLRQETQYF
>TRBJ2-5|NA|many|TRBV6-5
TGTGCCAGCAGTGCCAGGGAAGGGGGGGAGACCCAGTACTTC
CASSAREGGETQYF
>TRBJ1-4|NA|NA|TRBV6-6
TGTGCCAGCAGCTTTATGGAAAAACTGTTTTTT
CASSFMEKLFF
>TRBJ1-5|NA|few|TRBV20-1
TGCAGTGCTAGCACGACAGATCCTAATCAGCCCCAGCATTTT
CSASTTDPNQPQHF
>TRBJ2-1|TRBD2|NA|TRBV10-1
TGCGCCACCACGTCCGGGACTAGCGGGTACAATGAGCAGTTCTTC
CATTSGTSGYNEQFF
>TRBJ2-3|TRBD2|NA|TRBV20-1
TGCAGTGCTTCGCGACTAGCGGGGGGTACAGATACGCAGTATTTT
CSASRLAGGTDTQYF
>TRBJ2-6|NA|NA|TRBV4-3
TGCGCCAGCAGCCCGGACAGTAGCTCTGGGGCCAACGTCCTGACTTTC
CASSPDSSSGANVLTF
>TRBJ2-7|TRBD1|many|TRBV12-3/TRBV12-4
TGTGCCAGCAGTTTAAGGGGGCCCTACGAGCAGTACTTC
CASSLRGPYEQYF
>TRBJ1-1|NA|many|TRBV12-3/TRBV12-4
TGTGCCAGCAGTTTAGGCCTAAAGGGAAAAGCTTTCTTT
CASSLGLKGKAFF